These 30 T cell receptor beta chains share one sample of origin, sequenced in a study of T cell repertoires in cytomegalovirus infection. The antigens for these receptors are not known. TCRdb re-called the reads through MiXCR, storing one row per CDR3 protein. The sample shows roughly 700,000 distinct CDR3 sequences, 30% to 40% of them seen only once. Sequencing used cultured PBMCs, obtained from culture after CMV antigen stimulation. These TCRs come from a human donor in good health (CMV status not recorded). Some clones in this sample may be carry-over from other donors' samples.

The chain is built from TRBV10-3 and TRBJ2-1; 8 nucleotides line up with TRBD2. The CDR3 consists of 14 residues. V lost 5 bases to trimming and J lost 4 bases; unmatched junction nucleotides: 4. Germline V gene lookup returns CDR1 ENHRY and CDR2 SYGVKD. CDR3 region: CAISTSGGYNEQFF. The DNA for the CDR3 is TGTGCCATCAGTACTAGCGGCGGATACAATGAGCAGTTCTTC.

V gene TRBV20-1 combines with J gene TRBJ2-5; D remains unclear. This CDR3 has 10 amino acids. Germline CDR1 and CDR2: DFQATT and SNEGSKA (reference sequence). V lost 2 bases and J 9 bases, leaving 7 bases between the germline ends. The CDR3 DNA follows: TGCAGTGCTAGAATTAGGTCCCAGTACTTC. Translated, it gives CSARIRSQYF.

This clonotype was seen a handful of times. The CDR3 loop reads CASSPSQQFSSYNSPLHF. The CDR3 DNA sequence: TGTGCCAGCAGCCCGTCGCAGCAGTTTAGCTCCTATAATTCACCCCTCCACTTT. V gene TRBV11-1 combines with J gene TRBJ1-6; D unresolved. The CDR3 is made up of 18 amino acids. From germline, CDR1 is SGHAT and CDR2 FQDESV (reference sequence). Trimming shortened V by 5 bases and J by 0 bases, and 17 bases separated the two germline ends.

CDR3 nucleotides: TGTGCCAGCAGTTTTGTCGGGAGACAGTTCTTC. Protein product: CASSFVGRQFF. The V call is TRBV12-3 or TRBV12-4, the J call TRBJ2-1, with D possibly matching TRBD2 (6 bases). The CDR3 contains 11 residues. The V and J ends lost 3 bases and 13 bases respectively, with 10 bases between them.

A few counts support this clonotype. The CDR3 spells CASSQDYSGGLYEQYF. CDR3 coding DNA: TGCGCCAGCAGCCAAGATTATTCAGGGGGCCTATACGAGCAGTACTTC. This chain uses TRBV4-3 with TRBJ2-7; TRBD1 aligns across 8 bases. The CDR3 is 16 amino acids. V was clipped by 0 bases and J by 4 bases; unmatched bases: 8. Germline loops: CDR1 LGHNA, CDR2 YSLEER.

This clonotype was observed a few times. The chain couples TRBV12-5 to TRBJ2-5; D is uncertain. V was shortened by 2 bases and J by 8 bases, with 6 bases between the two germline ends. CDR3 length: 11 residues. Germline V gene sequence: CDR1 LGHNT, CDR2 FRNRAP. The CDR3 DNA reads TGTGCTAGTGGTTTGCCCTCCACCCAGTACTTC. Protein: CASGLPSTQYF.

V gene TRBV2 combines with J gene TRBJ2-3; TRBD2 matches 9 bases. Trimming removed 5 bases from V and 2 bases from J; junction bases left unmatched: 8. Germline values: CDR1 SNHLY, CDR2 FYNNEI. This CDR3 contains 16 residues. In DNA form, the CDR3 reads TGTGCCAGCAGTCCCCTACTAGCGGGTCCCACAGATACGCAGTATTTT. This gives the protein CASSPLLAGPTDTQYF. The whole variable domain, filled in from reference TRBV2 and TRBJ2-3, reads EPEVTQTPSHQVTQMGQEVILRCVPISNHLYFYWYRQILGQKVEFLVSFYNNEISEKSEIFDDQFSVERPDGSNFTLKIRSTKLEDSAMYFCASSPLLAGPTDTQYFGPGTRLTVL.

The chain links TRBV6-1 to TRBJ2-5; D not resolved. Germline-derived CDR1 and CDR2 are MNHNS and SASEGT. This CDR3 region has 15 residues. Trimming took 3 bases from V and 9 from J, leaving 20 bases between them. The CDR3 reads CASSDGLSRLMAQYF. CDR3 nucleotides: TGTGCCAGCAGTGATGGGCTATCCCGGCTGATGGCCCAGTACTTC.

V gene TRBV28 combines with J gene TRBJ2-5; D perhaps matches TRBD1 (6 bases). V was cut by 5 bases and J by 10 bases, with 17 bases left in between. Germline values: CDR1 MDHEN, CDR2 SYDVKM. This CDR3 has 13 amino acids. CDR3 sequence reads: CASSPGVVGSQYF. The CDR3 nucleotides read TGTGCCAGCAGTCCAGGGGTAGTCGGAAGCCAGTACTTC.

This chain uses TRBV20-1 with TRBJ1-5, with 9 positions matching TRBD1. Trimming removed 6 bases from V and 4 bases from J; junction bases left unmatched: 4. Germline V gene sequence: CDR1 DFQATT, CDR2 SNEGSKA (reference sequence). The CDR3 extends over 13 amino acids. The CDR3 nucleotides read TGCAGTGCCAGGACAGGGGTTAATCAGCCCCAGCATTTT. It yields the protein CSARTGVNQPQHF.

This clonotype has ten or more counts. The chain uses TRBV7-2 and TRBJ2-7, with D hard to call. Germline CDR1 and CDR2: SGHTA and FQGNSA. There are 13 residues in the CDR3. Trimming took 3 bases from V and 0 from J, leaving 6 bases between them. CDR3: CASSFWSSYEQYF. The CDR3 coding sequence is TGTGCCAGCAGCTTCTGGAGCTCCTACGAGCAGTACTTC. Full variable domain (rest looked up from reference TRBV7-2 and TRBJ2-7): GAGVSQSPSNKVTEKGKDVELRCDPISGHTALYWYRQSLGQGLEFLIYFQGNSAPDKSGLPSDRFSAERTGGSVSTLTIQRTQQEDSAVYLCASSFWSSYEQYFGPGTRLTVT.

This clonotype has ten or more counts. The rearrangement joins TRBV11-2 to TRBJ2-2; 12 bases are shared with TRBD2. The CDR3 has 20 amino acids. Looked up from germline, CDR1 is SGHAT and CDR2 is FQNNGV. Germline trimming cut 2 bases from V and 2 bases from J; bases unmatched to any gene: 12. CDR3 protein: CASSLRSKTSGSNNTGELFF. The CDR3 DNA follows: TGTGCCAGCAGCTTACGCAGTAAGACTAGCGGGAGTAATAACACCGGGGAGCTGTTTTTT.

On this clonotype itself: Germline and junction disagree at one end, which may indicate a read error. The rearrangement uses TRBV7-9 and TRBJ2-7; 9 bases line up with TRBD2. The CDR3 spans 15 residues. Germline V gives CDR1 SEHNR, CDR2 FQNEAQ (reference sequence). In DNA, the CDR3 is TGTGCCAGCAGTTTAGCGGGAGCAAGGTCGGGCGAGCAGTACTTC. This gives the protein CASSLAGARSGEQYF.

At least ten counts were recorded for this clonotype. This chain uses TRBV7-6 with TRBJ2-3, with D perhaps TRBD1 or TRBD2 (6 bases each). V was clipped by 3 bases and J by 3 bases, with 16 bases between them. Germline V gene data show CDR1 as SGHVS and CDR2 as FNYEAQ. This CDR3 spans 16 amino acids. As DNA, the CDR3 is TGTGCCAGCAGCTTTCTTTCGGGGGCTAGTACAGATACGCAGTATTTT. Amino acid sequence: CASSFLSGASTDTQYF.

The gene calls are TRBV9 and TRBJ2-5; D is uncertain. This CDR3 comprises 14 residues. The V end lost 2 bases, the J end lost 0 bases, and 8 bases lay between the germline ends. Germline CDR1 SGDLS, CDR2 YYNGEE. The CDR3 sequence is CASSVDLYQETQYF. The CDR3 nucleotides read TGTGCCAGCAGCGTGGACCTCTACCAAGAGACCCAGTACTTC.

V and J are TRBV5-4 and TRBJ2-3; the D gene is possibly TRBD1 (5 bases). CDR1 is SGHNT, CDR2 YYREEE, per germline (reference sequence). V gave up 1 base and J gave up 0 bases, with 12 bases separating them. This CDR3 comprises 16 residues. The CDR3 region is CASSLSSRASTDTQYF. The CDR3 DNA sequence: TGTGCCAGCAGCTTGAGTTCCAGGGCCAGCACAGATACGCAGTATTTT. Full variable domain (rest looked up from reference TRBV5-4 and TRBJ2-3): ETGVTQSPTHLIKTRGQQVTLRCSSQSGHNTVSWYQQALGQGPQFIFQYYREEENGRGNFPPRFSGLQFPNYSSELNVNALELDDSALYLCASSLSSRASTDTQYFGPGTRLTVL.

The CDR3 loop reads CASSSAVYTDTQYF. DNA for the CDR3: TGTGCCAGCAGTTCCGCCGTATACACAGATACGCAGTATTTT. The J gene is TRBJ2-3, the V gene TRBV12-3 or TRBV12-4; D remains unclear. The CDR3 spans 14 residues. V was shortened by 4 bases and J by 2 bases, with 10 bases between the two germline ends.

This clonotype has ten or more counts. This chain connects TRBV7-8 to TRBJ2-2; D is unresolved. This CDR3 comprises 19 residues. From germline, CDR1 is SGHVS and CDR2 FQNEAQ. Trimming pared 4 bases from V and 8 bases from J, leaving 29 bases between. CDR3 sequence (DNA): TGTGCCAGCAGCTCTCCCCACATTTTCGACCCCCGTCGGGCTGGGGAGCTGTTTTTT. As protein: CASSSPHIFDPRRAGELFF.

This clonotype was observed a few times. CDR3 sequence (DNA): TGTGCCAGTAGTTCGCGGGACTTCCAAGAGACCCAGTACTTC. Amino acids: CASSSRDFQETQYF. The chain carries TRBV19 and TRBJ2-5, with D possibly matching TRBD2 (6 bases). Germline V gene lookup returns CDR1 LNHDA and CDR2 SQIVND (reference sequence). The CDR3 consists of 14 residues. V shed 5 bases and J shed 1 base, with 11 bases lying between them.

This clonotype was found a few times. The chain carries TRBV7-6 and TRBJ1-5; D unclear. Germline CDR1 reads SGHVS; CDR2 reads FNYEAQ. There are 15 residues in the CDR3. V was trimmed by 3 bases and J by 2 bases, leaving 11 bases between them. The CDR3: CASSLGYGGNQPQHF. CDR3 in DNA: TGTGCCAGCAGCTTGGGGTACGGGGGCAATCAGCCCCAGCATTTT.

The chain recombines TRBV2 with TRBJ2-4; a possible D gene is TRBD2 (5 bases). Germline V lookup: CDR1 SNHLY, CDR2 FYNNEI. The CDR3 runs 15 residues. With 4 bases removed from V and 0 bases from J, the gap between germline ends came to 10 bases. CDR3 sequence: CASSVAQRAKNIQYF. The DNA for the CDR3 is TGTGCCAGCAGTGTAGCGCAGAGAGCCAAAAACATTCAGTACTTC.

V gene TRBV7-2 combines with J gene TRBJ2-3; D remains ambiguous. The CDR3 extends over 13 amino acids. Germline CDR1 SGHTA, CDR2 FQGNSA. Trimming cost V 7 bases and J 2 bases, with 10 bases left between them. In nucleotides, the CDR3 is TGTGCCAGCATCCTCCCCAACACAGATACGCAGTATTTT. Its protein is CASILPNTDTQYF. Supplemented by reference TRBV7-2 and TRBJ2-3, the full variable domain reads GAGVSQSPSNKVTEKGKDVELRCDPISGHTALYWYRQSLGQGLEFLIYFQGNSAPDKSGLPSDRFSAERTGGSVSTLTIQRTQQEDSAVYLCASILPNTDTQYFGPGTRLTVL.

This clonotype was observed at least ten times. V is TRBV7-6 and J is TRBJ1-5, with no clear D. The V gene lost 3 bases and the J gene lost 2 bases, with 8 bases spanning the gap. Germline V gene sequence: CDR1 SGHVS, CDR2 FNYEAQ. This CDR3 is built from 14 residues. The CDR3, as DNA: TGTGCCAGCAGCTTTAGGGAAGGCAATCAGCCCCAGCATTTT. This translates into CASSFREGNQPQHF.

This clonotype was seen a few times. V is TRBV5-1 and J is TRBJ2-3; weak D call: TRBD1 (5 bases). CDR1 and CDR2 from the germline V gene are SGHRS and YFSETQ. The CDR3 covers 14 residues. Trimming cost V 3 bases and J 5 bases, with 13 bases left between them. The CDR3 spells CASSSPTDGDTQYF. The CDR3 DNA is TGCGCCAGCAGCTCCCCGACAGATGGAGATACGCAGTATTTT.

This clonotype was seen ten or more times. This chain links TRBV12-3 or TRBV12-4 with TRBJ1-1; D not resolved. CDR3 length: 14 residues. V dropped 4 bases and J dropped 1 base, with 10 bases sitting between them. The CDR3 DNA follows: TGTGCCAGCAGTTGGACCTGGGAGAACACTGAAGCTTTCTTT. This encodes CASSWTWENTEAFF.

The V call is TRBV12-3 or TRBV12-4, the J call TRBJ1-1; a weak D match, TRBD1 (5 bases). The CDR3 runs to 13 residues. V shed 7 bases and J shed 4 bases, with 13 bases lying between them. CDR3 protein: CASTEQESTEAFF. The CDR3 nucleotides are TGTGCCAGCACCGAACAGGAGAGCACTGAAGCTTTCTTT.

The chain combines TRBV19 with TRBJ2-4, with TRBD1 matching 10 bases. The length of the CDR3 is 15 residues. Germline CDR1 reads LNHDA; CDR2 reads SQIVND (reference sequence). Trimming at V came to 6 bases and at J to 1 base, leaving 3 bases not matched to a gene. This CDR3 is CASSGQGEAKNIQYF. The DNA of the CDR3 is TGTGCCAGTAGCGGACAGGGGGAGGCCAAAAACATTCAGTACTTC.

The chain links TRBV7-6 to TRBJ1-6; TRBD1 aligns across 8 bases. CDR3 size: 14 residues. Germline V gene sequence: CDR1 SGHVS, CDR2 FNYEAQ. V gave up 6 bases and J gave up 9 bases; unmatched junction bases: 7. In DNA form, the CDR3 reads TGTGCCAGCAGACTGACAGGGGCCGTTTCACCCCTCCACTTT. Its translation: CASRLTGAVSPLHF. The complete variable domain, with remaining parts taken from reference TRBV7-6 and TRBJ1-6, reads GAGVSQSPRYKVTKRGQDVALRCDPISGHVSLYWYRQALGQGPEFLTYFNYEAQQDKSGLPNDRFSAERPEGSISTLTIQRTEQRDSAMYRCASRLTGAVSPLHFGNGTRLTVT.

This clonotype was found a few times. The chain recombines TRBV7-9 with TRBJ2-2, with a possible D match to TRBD2 (6 bases). The CDR3 is 16 amino acids. The germline V gene encodes CDR1 SEHNR and CDR2 FQNEAQ (reference sequence). V was cut by 3 bases and J by 4 bases, with 15 bases left in between. The chain's CDR3 is CASSLGLSGGTGELFF. The CDR3 DNA reads TGTGCCAGCAGCTTGGGACTGAGCGGCGGCACCGGGGAGCTGTTTTTT.

The chain employs TRBV20-1 and TRBJ1-5; D not certain. The CDR3 has 13 residues. CDR1 is DFQATT and CDR2 is SNEGSKA in the germline V gene (reference sequence). Trimming pared 5 bases from V and 6 bases from J, leaving 14 bases between. Here the CDR3 reads CSARGPLGQPQHF. In DNA form, the CDR3 reads TGCAGTGCTCGAGGACCGTTGGGTCAGCCCCAGCATTTT.